What follows are 24 T cell receptor beta chains derived from one specimen sequenced in a study of T cell changes during pregnancy in multiple sclerosis. Sequencing was performed with immunoSEQ multiplex PCR; in TCRdb, only in-frame clones are kept and a portion is missing. This table has tens of thousands of clones, 93% appearing once. Sequenced material: CD4+ T cells from peripheral blood mononuclear cells, taken before pregnancy. These receptor sequences come from a female donor with multiple sclerosis, enrolled in a pregnancy study.

V and J are TRBV19 and TRBJ1-3, with 8 bases that match TRBD1. Germline lookup yields CDR1 LNHDA and CDR2 SQIVND (reference sequence). Unmatched junction bases numbered 3, after V lost 5 bases and J lost 0 bases. CDR3 size: 15 residues. CDR3 coding DNA: TGTGCCAGTAGTGTTACAGGGGGCTCTGGAAACACCATATATTTT. It encodes CASSVTGGSGNTIYF.

Written as DNA, the CDR3 is TGCGCCAGCAGCTTACCCAGCTCCTACAATGAGCAGTTCTTC. As protein: CASSLPSSYNEQFF. The chain recombines TRBV5-1 with TRBJ2-1; D not resolved. From germline, CDR1 is SGHRS and CDR2 YFSETQ. This CDR3 is 14 amino acids long. Trimming stripped 2 bases from V and 0 bases from J, with 6 bases between.

The CDR3 region is CASTQRGDSWYDQLSEAFF. CDR3 nucleotide sequence: TGTGCCAGCACCCAGAGGGGGGACAGTTGGTACGACCAGCTATCTGAAGCTTTCTTT. V gene TRBV7-2 combines with J gene TRBJ1-1, with 7 bases matching TRBD1. V was pared by 7 bases and J by 6 bases, with 26 bases of the junction left unmatched. The CDR3 runs 19 residues. The germline CDR1 and CDR2 sequences are SGHTA and FQGNSA.

The chain joins TRBV27 to TRBJ2-2; no definite D call. The CDR3 length is 13 residues. V lost 2 bases and J 6 bases, leaving 7 bases between the germline ends. CDR1 and CDR2 from the germline V gene are MNHEY and SMNVEV (reference sequence). CDR3 nucleotide sequence: TGTGCCAGCAGTTTAGTGGCTTCCGGGGAGCTGTTTTTT. It encodes CASSLVASGELFF.

This chain uses TRBV28 with TRBJ1-2; TRBD1 aligns across 8 bases. The CDR3 consists of 13 residues. Trimming at V came to 8 bases and at J to 4 bases, leaving 6 bases not matched to a gene. Germline CDR1 and CDR2: MDHEN and SYDVKM. CDR3 sequence: CASERQGSYGYTF. CDR3 sequence (DNA): TGTGCCAGCGAGCGACAGGGGAGCTATGGCTACACCTTC.

This rearrangement joins TRBV28 to TRBJ2-5, with 7 bases fitting TRBD1. The J segment lost 2 bases and the V segment lost 3 bases, leaving 6 bases of the junction unmatched. Germline values: CDR1 MDHEN, CDR2 SYDVKM. The CDR3 has 15 amino acids. Written as DNA, the CDR3 is TGTGCCAGCAGTTTTGGGCAGGGGGTACAAGAGACCCAGTACTTC. The encoded protein is CASSFGQGVQETQYF.

The rearrangement links TRBV19 to TRBJ2-7, with 8 nucleotides matching TRBD2. The CDR3 sequence is 17 residues long. Germline assignment: CDR1 LNHDA and CDR2 SQIVND (reference sequence). The trim removed 1 base at V and 0 bases at J, leaving 8 bases unmatched. The CDR3 region is CASSIAPGSGSSYEQYF. DNA of the CDR3: TGTGCCAGTAGTATAGCCCCCGGGAGCGGGAGCTCCTACGAGCAGTACTTC.

The gene calls are TRBV7-9 and TRBJ1-1; 8 bases map to TRBD1. The CDR3 runs to 15 residues. V was pared by 7 bases and J by 0 bases, with 7 bases of the junction left unmatched. CDR1 SEHNR and CDR2 FQNEAQ come from the germline V gene (reference sequence). CDR3 in DNA: TGTGCCAGCATTAGGCAGGGGGCCTTGAACACTGAAGCTTTCTTT. It translates to CASIRQGALNTEAFF.

The V and J genes are TRBV7-3 and TRBJ1-2, with 8 bases matching TRBD1. Per germline, CDR1 SGHTA and CDR2 FQGTGA. Trimming at V came to 3 bases and at J to 6 bases, leaving 9 bases not matched to a gene. CDR3 length: 15 residues. CDR3 in amino acids: CASSLYRGEDHGYTF. CDR3 coding DNA: TGTGCCAGCAGCTTGTACAGGGGGGAAGACCATGGCTACACCTTC.

This rearrangement joins TRBV7-9 to TRBJ2-3; 8 bases line up with TRBD2. The V segment lost 4 bases and the J segment 6 bases; nucleotides outside the gene matches: 6. The length of the CDR3 is 14 residues. Germline-derived CDR1 and CDR2 are SEHNR and FQNEAQ (reference sequence). The DNA of the CDR3 is TGTGCCAGCAGCTCGGGACTAGTTGCGGATACGCAGTATTTT. This gives the protein CASSSGLVADTQYF.

V and J are TRBV7-2 and TRBJ2-3; a weak D match, TRBD2 (6 bases). The germline CDR1 and CDR2 sequences are SGHTA and FQGNSA. The CDR3 is 13 amino acids. Trimming shortened V by 4 bases and J by 5 bases, and 10 bases separated the two germline ends. CDR3 loop: CASSSHGGDTQYF. Written as DNA, the CDR3 is TGTGCCAGCAGCTCCCACGGGGGAGATACGCAGTATTTT.

This chain connects TRBV30 to TRBJ2-6, with D tentatively TRBD1 (6 bases). This CDR3 has 14 residues. Germline V lookup: CDR1 GTSNPN, CDR2 SVGIG (reference sequence). Between the trimmed V and J ends, which lost 5 bases and 0 bases, there was a span of 8 bases. The CDR3 reads CAWGDTSGANVLTF. The CDR3 DNA sequence: TGTGCCTGGGGGGACACCTCTGGGGCCAACGTCCTGACTTTC.

CDR3 DNA: TGTGCCAGCAGGCCTACTATCAACCGGGACACTTACAATGAGCAGTTCTTC. Amino acid sequence: CASRPTINRDTYNEQFF. The chain couples TRBV2 to TRBJ2-1; TRBD1 might be the D (6 bases). CDR1 SNHLY and CDR2 FYNNEI come from the germline V gene. This CDR3 is 17 amino acids long. The germline V and J ends were trimmed by 6 bases and 4 bases, with 22 bases remaining between them.

The gene calls are TRBV19 and TRBJ2-1; D is ambiguous. Trimming took 1 base from V and 3 from J, leaving 7 bases between them. The CDR3 extends over 14 amino acids. Per the germline V gene, CDR1 is LNHDA and CDR2 is SQIVND (reference sequence). The DNA of the CDR3 is TGTGCCAGTAGTATAGGAGACTTCTACAATGAGCAGTTCTTC. Protein product: CASSIGDFYNEQFF.

The chain couples TRBV5-4 to TRBJ2-5; 7 bases match TRBD1. There are 15 residues in the CDR3. From germline, CDR1 is SGHNT and CDR2 YYREEE (reference sequence). The ends lost 4 bases at V and 4 bases at J; junction bases unmatched: 10. This CDR3 is CASSLRSGQTETQYF. The DNA of the CDR3 is TGTGCCAGCAGCCTCAGATCGGGACAGACAGAGACCCAGTACTTC. The full variable domain, in which reference TRBV5-4 and TRBJ2-5 provide the parts outside the CDR3, is ETGVTQSPTHLIKTRGQQVTLRCSSQSGHNTVSWYQQALGQGPQFIFQYYREEENGRGNFPPRFSGLQFPNYSSELNVNALELDDSALYLCASSLRSGQTETQYFGPGTRLLVL.

The rearrangement links TRBV7-9 to TRBJ2-1, with 13 bases identical to TRBD2. J lost 0 bases, V lost 6 bases, and 11 bases had no gene match. Germline V gene sequence: CDR1 SEHNR, CDR2 FQNEAQ (reference sequence). The CDR3 sequence is 19 residues long. The CDR3 DNA reads TGTGCCAGCAGTCGCGCCGGGACTAGCGGGATTAGCTCCTACAATGAGCAGTTCTTC. Residues: CASSRAGTSGISSYNEQFF. Variable domain in full (rest from reference TRBV7-9 and TRBJ2-1): DTGVSQNPRHKITKRGQNVTFRCDPISEHNRLYWYRQTLGQGPEFLTYFQNEAQLEKSRLLSDRFSAERPKGSFSTLEIQRTEQGDSAMYLCASSRAGTSGISSYNEQFFGPGTRLTVL.

The J gene is TRBJ1-4, the V gene TRBV5-1, with D possibly TRBD1 on 6 matching bases. This CDR3 comprises 13 residues. V was shortened by 0 bases and J by 13 bases, with 13 bases between the two germline ends. Germline CDR1 reads SGHRS; CDR2 reads YFSETQ. CDR3 region: CASSLEGRGRLFF. In nucleotides, the CDR3 is TGCGCCAGCAGCTTGGAGGGGAGGGGGAGACTGTTTTTT.

This clone is a singleton in its sample. The V call is TRBV6-1, the J call TRBJ2-7; 9 bases are shared with TRBD1. Per the germline V gene, CDR1 is MNHNS and CDR2 is SASEGT. V was clipped by 7 bases and J by 6 bases; unmatched bases: 7. The CDR3 totals 13 residues. CDR3 bases: TGTGCCAGCACGGACAGGGGTGGGCGCGAGCAGTACTTC. Its translation is CASTDRGGREQYF.

This clone was picked up one time. J is TRBJ2-7 and V is TRBV11-3; 12 nucleotides agree with TRBD1. CDR3 size: 16 residues. V lost 5 bases, J lost 9 bases, and 14 bases stayed unmatched. Germline CDR1 SGHNT, CDR2 YENEEA. CDR3 region: CASSPRSGQGAAAQYF. CDR3 in DNA: TGTGCCAGCAGCCCAAGGTCGGGACAGGGGGCGGCAGCGCAGTACTTC.

This chain links TRBV4-3 with TRBJ1-2, with a possible D match to TRBD1 (5 bases). The CDR3 runs 16 residues. V was clipped by 0 bases and J by 2 bases, with 13 bases between them. CDR1 and CDR2 (germline): LGHNA, YSLEER. CDR3 residues: CASSQEGRGSNYGYTF. CDR3 sequence (DNA): TGCGCCAGCAGCCAAGAGGGCCGGGGGAGCAACTATGGCTACACCTTC.

The V call is TRBV2, the J call TRBJ2-3, with TRBD2 identical over 12 bases. This CDR3 comprises 15 residues. The germline gives CDR1 SNHLY, CDR2 FYNNEI. V was pared by 5 bases and J by 4 bases, with 4 bases of the junction left unmatched. The CDR3 reads CASSPGLAGPDTQYF. The CDR3 DNA follows: TGTGCCAGCAGTCCTGGACTAGCGGGGCCAGATACGCAGTATTTT.

The rearrangement joins TRBV11-2 to TRBJ2-7; 7 bases match TRBD1. There are 15 residues in the CDR3. Germline assignment: CDR1 SGHAT and CDR2 FQNNGV. The J segment lost 5 bases and the V segment lost 5 bases, leaving 12 bases of the junction unmatched. The CDR3 DNA reads TGTGCCAGCAGCATAGGGAAGGGGGCGAACCACGAGCAGTACTTC. Translating gives CASSIGKGANHEQYF.

This rearrangement joins TRBV11-3 to TRBJ2-7; no definite D call. Trimming left V 1 base short and J 5 bases short, with 3 bases between. The CDR3 runs to 11 residues. Germline V gene data show CDR1 as SGHNT and CDR2 as YENEEA. CDR3 in amino acids: CASSLVNEQYF. CDR3 DNA: TGTGCCAGCAGCTTAGTCAACGAGCAGTACTTC.

This chain joins TRBV2 and TRBJ1-2; 9 bases align to TRBD1. Germline assignment: CDR1 SNHLY and CDR2 FYNNEI. The junction had 14 bases not matched to a gene; V was cut back by 5 bases and J by 7 bases. The CDR3 loop spans 16 amino acids. CDR3 loop: CASSQGLPGQGFGYTF. CDR3 DNA: TGTGCCAGCAGTCAAGGTTTGCCGGGACAGGGATTTGGCTACACCTTC.